The clone carrying this T cell receptor beta chain was seen a handful of times. Its antigen remains unidentified. Germline assignment: CDR1 DFQATT and CDR2 SNEGSKA (reference sequence). CDR3 length equals 15 residues. The ends were cut back, 1 base at V and 6 bases at J, with 16 bases in the middle. The sample comes from a study of human T cells and chemical hapten exposure. Study-level points and caveats: Expanded TCR sets contained significantly more large CDR3 similarity clusters than controls.

TCRdb fed the RACE reads into MiXCR, producing one record per CDR3 protein. The sample has some 340,000 distinct CDR3 sequences, roughly 6.9% seen once. Sample time point: patch test 1, 2 weeks after DPC sensitization. The treatment was: therapeutic diphenylcyclopropenone sensitization with weekly scalp DPC. This TCR came from a woman in her late teens or twenties with alopecia areata. Some clones in this sample may be carry-over from other donors' samples. The material was whole blood, obtained in connection with sensitization to the hapten diphenylcyclopropenone (DPC). The V call is TRBV20-1, the J call TRBJ2-1; the D gene is possibly TRBD1 (8 bases). The DNA for the CDR3 is TGCAGTGCTAGAGGACCGACAGGGGAGGGCAATGAGCAGTTCTTC. Its translation: CSARGPTGEGNEQFF.